The 32 T cell receptor beta chains in this list originate from one sample, sequenced in a study of cytomegalovirus exposure and HLA in healthy donors. Measured with immunoSEQ multiplex PCR; TCRdb has only the in-frame clones, and not every one. This sample has some 84,000 clones, with under 95% found just once. Sequencing used PBMCs. These receptors came from a man aged 30 to 39 in good health and CMV-seronegative.

V and J are TRBV19 and TRBJ2-2; 9 bases line up with TRBD2. CDR3 length: 13 amino acids. V gave up 4 bases and J gave up 6 bases; unmatched junction bases: 0. Looked up from germline, CDR1 is LNHDA and CDR2 is SQIVND (reference sequence). CDR3 DNA: TGTGCCAGTAGTACTAGCGGGGCCGGGGAGCTGTTTTTT. Encoded protein: CASSTSGAGELFF.

The chain couples TRBV28 to TRBJ1-2; 7 positions match TRBD1. The CDR3 runs 17 residues. The junction had 14 bases not matched to a gene; V was cut back by 5 bases and J by 2 bases. The germline gives CDR1 MDHEN, CDR2 SYDVKM. The CDR3 here is CASSGAAMDRFNYGYTF. DNA for the CDR3: TGTGCCAGCAGTGGAGCAGCCATGGACAGGTTCAACTATGGCTACACCTTC.

The rearrangement links TRBV27 to TRBJ2-7; D is possibly TRBD2 (5 bases). The CDR3 loop spans 13 amino acids. Trimming took off 6 bases at V and 2 bases at J, with 11 bases between the two ends. Germline V gene lookup returns CDR1 MNHEY and CDR2 SMNVEV (reference sequence). The CDR3 loop is CASSLGLTYEQYF. CDR3 bases: TGTGCCAGCAGCCTTGGACTTACCTACGAGCAGTACTTC.

The rearrangement joins TRBV10-3 to TRBJ2-1; 10 positions match TRBD2. There are 16 residues in the CDR3. From germline, CDR1 is ENHRY and CDR2 SYGVKD. J gave up 2 bases and V 6 bases, and 7 bases lay outside the gene matches. In DNA, the CDR3 is TGTGCCATCAGCGCAGCGGGAGGGGGACCCTACAATGAGCAGTTCTTC. It encodes CAISAAGGGPYNEQFF.

The chain combines TRBV6-1 with TRBJ1-5; unclear D gene. This CDR3 is built from 13 residues. V lost 3 bases and J lost 7, with 10 bases in between. Germline V gives CDR1 MNHNS, CDR2 SASEGT. The CDR3 is CASSDGIGQPQHF. The CDR3 DNA reads TGTGCCAGCAGTGACGGGATTGGCCAGCCCCAGCATTTT.

This clone has a single count. The gene calls are TRBV15 and TRBJ2-7; 12 positions match TRBD2. V was clipped by 2 bases and J by 0 bases; unmatched bases: 5. Germline-derived CDR1 and CDR2 are LNHNV and YYDKDF (reference sequence). The CDR3 is 17 amino acids. The CDR3 sequence is CATSRPQTSGSSYEQYF. CDR3 in DNA: TGTGCCACCAGCAGACCTCAGACTAGCGGGAGCTCCTACGAGCAGTACTTC.

This clone was recorded once. The rearrangement links TRBV28 to TRBJ2-1; a weak D match, TRBD2 (7 bases). From germline, CDR1 is MDHEN and CDR2 SYDVKM. The V gene lost 7 bases and the J gene lost 0 bases, with 13 bases spanning the gap. The CDR3 totals 15 residues. CDR3 DNA sequence: TGTGCCAGCATCCTAGGGGGGGGCTCCTACAATGAGCAGTTCTTC. Its translation is CASILGGGSYNEQFF.

The chain recombines TRBV27 with TRBJ1-2, with 9 bases that match TRBD1. This CDR3 region has 16 residues. The germline V gene has CDR1 MNHEY and CDR2 SMNVEV (reference sequence). The V segment lost 9 bases and the J segment 6 bases; nucleotides outside the gene matches: 17. CDR3 loop: CASHSPGQGQRNGYTF. CDR3 coding DNA: TGTGCCAGTCACTCACCGGGACAGGGCCAGAGGAATGGCTACACCTTC.

This chain links TRBV5-1 with TRBJ2-2; 8 bases line up with TRBD1. Germline CDR1 reads SGHRS; CDR2 reads YFSETQ. The CDR3 sequence is 16 residues long. Trimming cost V 4 bases and J 0 bases; bases outside gene matches: 5. CDR3 in DNA: TGCGCCAGCAGCGCGCCGGGACAGGCGAACACCGGGGAGCTGTTTTTT. Translation gives CASSAPGQANTGELFF.

The rearrangement links TRBV10-3 to TRBJ1-2; D unresolved. V dropped 0 bases and J dropped 7 bases, with 12 bases sitting between them. Germline V CDR1 and CDR2: ENHRY, SYGVKD. The length of the CDR3 is 14 residues. In nucleotides, the CDR3 is TGTGCCATCAGTGAGTCGCGGGGAGGAGGTGGCTACACCTTC. Translated: CAISESRGGGGYTF.

The chain carries TRBV5-1 and TRBJ2-7; D is possibly TRBD2 (7 bases). CDR3 length: 13 residues. Trimming cost V 5 bases and J 5 bases, with 14 bases left between them. The V gene's germline CDR1 is SGHRS and CDR2 YFSETQ. CDR3 DNA sequence: TGCGCCAGCAGAAGGGAGGGGGTCGACGAGCAGTACTTC. Its protein is CASRREGVDEQYF. Full variable domain (remainder filled in from reference TRBV5-1 and TRBJ2-7): KAGVTQTPRYLIKTRGQQVTLSCSPISGHRSVSWYQQTPGQGLQFLFEYFSETQRNKGNFPGRFSGRQFSNSRSEMNVSTLELGDSALYLCASRREGVDEQYFGPGTRLTVT.

Details on this clone: A much more abundant neighbour one base away suggests this may be a read error. This chain links TRBV13 with TRBJ2-7; TRBD1 aligns across 8 bases. CDR3 length: 15 residues. Trimming cost V 0 bases and J 5 bases; bases outside gene matches: 6. Germline lookup yields CDR1 PRHDT and CDR2 FYEKMQ (reference sequence). The CDR3 is CASSLGDRVLHEQYF. CDR3 sequence (DNA): TGTGCCAGCAGCTTAGGGGACAGGGTCCTCCACGAGCAGTACTTC.

The chain is built from TRBV28 and TRBJ2-5, with 7 bases matching TRBD1. The V gene end was trimmed by 2 bases and the J gene end by 3 bases; junction bases not matched to a gene: 9. This CDR3 is built from 16 residues. CDR1 is MDHEN and CDR2 is SYDVKM in the germline V gene. CDR3 nucleotides: TGTGCCAGCAGTTTAAGACAGGGTGCAGTAGAAGAGACCCAGTACTTC. It translates to CASSLRQGAVEETQYF.

The CDR3 DNA sequence: TGTGCCAGCAGCCGAAATAGCGGGAGGGTATTGAATGAGCAGTTCTTC. Residues: CASSRNSGRVLNEQFF. The chain has TRBV2 and TRBJ2-1; 11 positions match TRBD2. Trimming cost V 6 bases and J 7 bases; bases outside gene matches: 11. This CDR3 contains 16 residues. Germline loops: CDR1 SNHLY, CDR2 FYNNEI.

This sequence joins TRBV9 and TRBJ1-3, with D perhaps TRBD1 (6 bases). V was cut by 0 bases and J by 2 bases, with 15 bases left in between. CDR1 and CDR2 (germline): SGDLS, YYNGEE. The length of the CDR3 is 17 residues. The CDR3 bases are TGTGCCAGCAGCGTAGCTACCCTAGACAGGACTGGAAACACCATATATTTT. Its protein product is CASSVATLDRTGNTIYF.

The chain has TRBV6-5 and TRBJ2-2; D is unresolved. The germline CDR1 and CDR2 sequences are MNHEY and SVGAGI. This CDR3 region has 13 residues. The V end lost 2 bases, the J end lost 3 bases, and 4 bases lay between the germline ends. Written as DNA, the CDR3 is TGTGCCAGCAGTTACGGCTACACCGGGGAGCTGTTTTTT. Protein: CASSYGYTGELFF.

V and J are TRBV6-6 and TRBJ2-3; 10 bases match TRBD1. Germline values: CDR1 MNHNY, CDR2 SVGAGI (reference sequence). The V segment lost 5 bases and the J segment 2 bases; nucleotides outside the gene matches: 1. The CDR3 totals 14 residues. The CDR3, as DNA: TGTGCCAGCAGTGGGACAGGGGCCACAGATACGCAGTATTTT. Protein: CASSGTGATDTQYF.

The chain uses TRBV5-1 and TRBJ2-1; D gene ambiguous. The germline CDR1 and CDR2 sequences are SGHRS and YFSETQ. Trimming took 0 bases from V and 0 from J, leaving 10 bases between them. The CDR3 has 16 residues. Written as DNA, the CDR3 is TGCGCCAGCAGCTTGGAGCGAGACCCCTCCTACAATGAGCAGTTCTTC. Translation gives CASSLERDPSYNEQFF. The whole variable domain, remainder taken from reference TRBV5-1 and TRBJ2-1, is KAGVTQTPRYLIKTRGQQVTLSCSPISGHRSVSWYQQTPGQGLQFLFEYFSETQRNKGNFPGRFSGRQFSNSRSEMNVSTLELGDSALYLCASSLERDPSYNEQFFGPGTRLTVL.

The genes are TRBV6-4 and TRBJ2-2, with 9 bases that match TRBD1. The CDR3 contains 15 residues. Germline trimming cut 2 bases from V and 7 bases from J; bases unmatched to any gene: 5. Germline CDR1 and CDR2: MRHNA and SNTAGT. Here the CDR3 reads CASSDRDRDYGELFF. The CDR3 DNA reads TGTGCCAGCAGTGACAGGGACAGGGACTACGGGGAGCTGTTTTTT.

The chain recombines TRBV28 with TRBJ2-6, with D possibly being TRBD1 (6 bases). There are 14 residues in the CDR3. Germline CDR1 and CDR2: MDHEN and SYDVKM. Trimming took 7 bases from V and 4 from J, leaving 11 bases between them. CDR3 nucleotide sequence: TGTGCCAGCATAAGAGGGACAGGGGCCAACGTCCTGACTTTC. Translated, it gives CASIRGTGANVLTF.

This clone showed up just a few times. The chain carries TRBV19 and TRBJ2-7; 12 nucleotides align to TRBD2. Germline loops: CDR1 LNHDA, CDR2 SQIVND (reference sequence). Trimming cost V 4 bases and J 2 bases; bases outside gene matches: 6. The CDR3 consists of 16 residues. The CDR3 coding sequence is TGTGCCAGTAGTACCTTCCTAGCGGGGGGGGCCTACGAGCAGTACTTC. It translates to CASSTFLAGGAYEQYF.

The chain recombines TRBV19 with TRBJ2-1, with a tentative D call TRBD2 (6 bases). CDR1 and CDR2 from the germline V gene are LNHDA and SQIVND (reference sequence). Trimming removed 0 bases at V and 11 bases at J, with 14 bases between. The CDR3 is 14 amino acids. The CDR3 region has the DNA TGTGCCAGTAGTATAGATGGAGGGGTTCCCCAGCAGTTCTTC. It translates to CASSIDGGVPQQFF.

This chain links TRBV19 with TRBJ2-6; 7 nucleotides align to TRBD1. J gave up 0 bases and V 8 bases, and 28 bases lay outside the gene matches. This CDR3 spans 23 amino acids. Germline CDR1 and CDR2: LNHDA and SQIVND (reference sequence). CDR3 DNA: TGTGCCAGTCAGAAAGGGCGCTATCCCGGGACAGACCAATTTAGCTCTGGGGCCAACGTCCTGACTTTC. Its translation is CASQKGRYPGTDQFSSGANVLTF.

This chain uses TRBV9 with TRBJ2-3; 8 nucleotides line up with TRBD2. The CDR3 extends over 20 amino acids. Germline CDR1 is SGDLS and CDR2 is YYNGEE. After removal of 4 bases from V and 1 base from J, the junction contained 20 bases not matched to a gene. Here the CDR3 DNA reads TGTGCCAGCAGCCACCCCGCGGTCGCGGGAGGTTTAAAGGGCACAGATACGCAGTATTTT. It codes for CASSHPAVAGGLKGTDTQYF.

The J gene is TRBJ2-3, the V gene TRBV2, with 7 bases matching TRBD1. With 4 bases clipped from V and 1 base from J, the junction kept 2 bases outside the gene matches. From germline, CDR1 is SNHLY and CDR2 FYNNEI. This CDR3 has 14 amino acids. CDR3 sequence (DNA): TGTGCCAGCAGTGGGGACAGTCGCACAGATACGCAGTATTTT. As protein: CASSGDSRTDTQYF.

CDR3 amino acids: CASSLDLRQGNEQFF. For the CDR3, the DNA is TGTGCCAGCAGCTTAGATTTGAGACAGGGAAATGAGCAGTTCTTC. The V gene is TRBV11-2, the J gene TRBJ2-1; 7 nucleotides match TRBD1. J lost 7 bases, V lost 0 bases, and 6 bases had no gene match. The CDR3 sequence is 15 residues long. Germline V gene data show CDR1 as SGHAT and CDR2 as FQNNGV.

The gene calls are TRBV28 and TRBJ2-4, with D possibly matching TRBD1 (7 bases). Trimming removed 6 bases from V and 3 bases from J, with 9 bases in between. Germline-derived CDR1 and CDR2 are MDHEN and SYDVKM. The CDR3 extends over 13 amino acids. The CDR3 reads CASSQGGKNIQYF. The CDR3 DNA sequence: TGTGCCAGCAGCCAGGGGGGCAAAAACATTCAGTACTTC.

In its sample, this clone was seen once. The chain carries TRBV18 and TRBJ2-5, with 8 bases that match TRBD1. Germline CDR1 reads KGHSH; CDR2 reads LQKENI. V shed 6 bases and J 2 bases; nucleotides not matched to a gene: 2. This CDR3 has 13 amino acids. This chain's CDR3 is CASSRDRQETQYF. The DNA for the CDR3 is TGTGCCAGCTCTAGGGACAGGCAAGAGACCCAGTACTTC.

J is TRBJ2-3 and V is TRBV29-1, with TRBD1 matching 10 bases. Per germline, CDR1 SQVTM and CDR2 ANQGSEA. V dropped 7 bases and J dropped 1; count of bases not matched to a gene: 8. CDR3 length equals 15 residues. The CDR3 nucleotides are TGCAGCGCTCGACCGACAGGGGGCGGCACAGATACGCAGTATTTT. It codes for CSARPTGGGTDTQYF.

The chain combines TRBV5-1 with TRBJ2-7, with D possibly matching TRBD1 (6 bases). This CDR3 region has 15 residues. Trimming took off 4 bases at V and 4 bases at J, with 18 bases between the two ends. Germline loops: CDR1 SGHRS, CDR2 YFSETQ. The CDR3 region is CASSVRVGTPYEQYF. The CDR3 nucleotides are TGCGCCAGCAGCGTAAGGGTCGGGACACCTTACGAGCAGTACTTC.

The V gene is TRBV6-1, the J gene TRBJ2-1, with 14 nucleotides matching TRBD2. CDR1 is MNHNS, CDR2 SASEGT, per germline. J lost 8 bases, V lost 6 bases, and 0 bases had no gene match. The CDR3 spans 13 residues. The CDR3 DNA follows: TGTGCCAGCAGGACTAGCGGGAGGGATGAGCAGTTCTTC. This sequence encodes CASRTSGRDEQFF.

This clone was recorded only once. This chain joins TRBV7-9 and TRBJ2-5; TRBD2 matches at 10 bases. Germline values: CDR1 SEHNR, CDR2 FQNEAQ (reference sequence). J gave up 3 bases and V 6 bases, and 1 base lay outside the gene matches. The CDR3 length is 13 residues. CDR3 amino acids: CASRLAGKETQYF. As DNA, the CDR3 is TGTGCCAGCAGACTAGCGGGGAAAGAGACCCAGTACTTC.